Below, one T cell receptor beta chain is given with its context. This CDR3 region has 12 residues. V was pared by 0 bases and J by 6 bases, with 6 bases between. In germline, CDR1 is MGHRA, CDR2 YSYEKL. Using its own MiXCR run on the 5' RACE reads, TCRdb lists one record per CDR3 protein. This sample has about 59,000 distinct CDR3 sequences, with approximately 13% found just once. These data originate in a study of early T cells in non-severe SARS-CoV-2 infection. Specimen: whole blood, collected at baseline. V usage is TRBV4-1 and J usage is TRBJ2-7, with D hard to call. The receptor's source is an adult who was a healthcare worker with PCR-confirmed SARS-CoV-2 infection or an uninfected control (not recorded which). The CDR3: CASSQDRFEQYF. The CDR3 nucleotides read TGCGCCAGCAGCCAAGATCGTTTCGAGCAGTACTTC.